This T cell receptor beta chain stems from a study of cytomegalovirus exposure and HLA in healthy donors. In the study overall: Some 85 million unique TCRs, all from HLA-typed donors, were included in an early release of the data.

As regards this clone: Its cognate antigen is unknown.

The PCR was carried out with 60 Vbeta primers and 13 Jbeta primers. The repertoire was sequenced with immunoSEQ multiplex PCR; TCRdb's copy has only in-frame clones and lacks some. The sample has approximately 180,000 clones; over 70% are singletons. Findings of the study overall: Later analysis showed most CMV-associated TCR beta chains appearing HLA-restricted. Some TCR beta chains (about 180 of them) were listed as cytomegalovirus-associated.

The trim removed 5 bases at V and 6 bases at J, leaving 4 bases unmatched. The CDR3 is 13 amino acids. Germline CDR1 is SGHVS and CDR2 is FQNEAQ. The clonotype originates from a male donor in good health and CMV-seronegative. The gene calls are TRBV7-8 and TRBJ1-5; 7 bases line up with TRBD1. The sequenced material came from PBMCs. The CDR3 region has the DNA TGTGCCAGCAGCCTAGACAGGGTTCAGCCCCAGCATTTT. Translation gives CASSLDRVQPQHF. The full variable domain, with the rest looked up from reference TRBV7-8 and TRBJ1-5, is GAGVSQSPRYKVAKRGQDVALRCDPISGHVSLFWYQQALGQGPEFLTYFQNEAQLDKSGLPSDRFFAERPEGSVSTLKIQRTQQEDSAVYLCASSLDRVQPQHFGDGTRLSIL.